Sequencing of this T cell receptor beta chain was carried out in a study of T cell repertoires in cytomegalovirus infection. About the research overall: CMV infection together with matching HLA type was indicated by public TCR beta signatures. General study findings and limits: It was HLA-C-restricted CMV-specific TCR beta clonotypes that dominated the response ex vivo. Based on cumulative public TCR beta family frequency, carriers of CMV plus the relevant HLA were identified.

Trimming left V 3 bases short and J 4 bases short, with 19 bases between. This CDR3 region has 17 residues. Per the germline V gene, CDR1 is LNHDA and CDR2 is SQIVND (reference sequence). Turning to this clonotype: Its antigen remains unidentified.

TCRdb analysed the reads with MiXCR anew, one entry per CDR3 protein. Of around 300,000 distinct CDR3 sequences listed, about 20% are singletons. This sample comprised cultured PBMCs, obtained from culture after CMV antigen stimulation. The V and J genes are TRBV19 and TRBJ2-1; D is undetermined. This sequence originates from a human donor in good health (CMV status not recorded). Some clones in this sample may be carry-over from other donors' samples. CDR3 amino acids: CASSIVVELRIYNEQFF. DNA for the CDR3: TGTGCCAGTAGTATTGTCGTGGAGCTCCGCATTTACAATGAGCAGTTCTTC. The entire variable domain, with the rest obtained from reference TRBV19 and TRBJ2-1, is as follows: DGGITQSPKYLFRKEGQNVTLSCEQNLNHDAMYWYRQDPGQGLRLIYYSQIVNDFQKGDIAEGYSVSREKKESFPLTVTSAQKNPTAFYLCASSIVVELRIYNEQFFGPGTRLTVL.